These 22 T cell receptor beta chains originate from one sample sequenced in a study of shared clonotypes between healthy human individuals. The method was immunoSEQ multiplex PCR; TCRdb's version includes in-frame clones alone and lacks a portion of them. This sample has 600,000 to 800,000 clones, with over 55% found just once. Sequencing was carried out using memory CD4+ T cells sorted from blood. Sample subset: CD45RA-negative fraction. The receptor source for this set is a woman aged 25 to 39 in good health.

The chain links TRBV2 to TRBJ2-7; D perhaps matches TRBD2 (6 bases). CDR3 size: 15 residues. V was cut by 5 bases and J by 5 bases, with 19 bases left in between. The germline gives CDR1 SNHLY, CDR2 FYNNEI. CDR3 amino acids: CASSPFGRAGHEQYF. CDR3 DNA sequence: TGTGCCAGCAGTCCCTTTGGTAGAGCGGGCCACGAGCAGTACTTC.

The DNA of the CDR3 is TGCGCCAGCAGCTTGATTGGACAGGGGTACAATGAGCAGTTCTTC. This encodes CASSLIGQGYNEQFF. The J gene is TRBJ2-1, the V gene TRBV5-1; 9 bases map to TRBD1. With 1 base clipped from V and 4 bases from J, the junction kept 3 bases outside the gene matches. Germline loops: CDR1 SGHRS, CDR2 YFSETQ. The CDR3 consists of 15 residues.

V and J are TRBV19 and TRBJ1-1; D gene uncertain. Germline CDR1 LNHDA, CDR2 SQIVND (reference sequence). CDR3 length equals 14 residues. Trimming stripped 1 base from V and 2 bases from J, with 8 bases between. CDR3 nucleotides: TGTGCCAGTAGTATAGGGGTTCTTAACACTGAAGCTTTCTTT. Protein product: CASSIGVLNTEAFF.

This clone was counted only a few times. The chain links TRBV5-5 to TRBJ1-4; D is uncertain. The CDR3 sequence is 14 residues long. Trimming removed 4 bases at V and 8 bases at J, with 15 bases between. Germline loops: CDR1 SGHKS, CDR2 YYEKEE (reference sequence). CDR3 region: CASSLSYQGEKLFF. As DNA, the CDR3 is TGTGCCAGCAGCCTATCTTACCAAGGGGAAAAACTGTTTTTT.

The chain joins TRBV30 to TRBJ1-5, with TRBD1 as a possible D gene (5 bases). This CDR3 is built from 15 residues. Germline CDR1 GTSNPN, CDR2 SVGIG (reference sequence). Trimming shortened V by 1 base and J by 8 bases, and 18 bases separated the two germline ends. The CDR3 reads CAWSGMEGTRKPQHF. Here the CDR3 DNA reads TGTGCCTGGAGTGGAATGGAAGGGACGAGGAAGCCCCAGCATTTT. The full variable domain, in which reference TRBV30 and TRBJ1-5 provide the parts outside the CDR3, is SQTIHQWPATLVQPVGSPLSLECTVEGTSNPNLYWYRQAAGRGLQLLFYSVGIGQISSEVPQNLSASRPQDRQFILSSKKLLLSDSGFYLCAWSGMEGTRKPQHFGDGTRLSIL.

The chain combines TRBV11-3 with TRBJ2-1; 10 bases are a match to TRBD2. J was trimmed by 5 bases and V by 3 bases; bases with no gene match: 10. Germline V lookup: CDR1 SGHNT, CDR2 YENEEA. This CDR3 has 17 residues. CDR3 loop: CASSFRSGTSVNNEQFF. CDR3 nucleotides: TGTGCCAGCAGCTTCCGATCCGGGACTAGCGTTAACAATGAGCAGTTCTTC.

V and J are TRBV7-8 and TRBJ1-3, with D tentatively TRBD1 (6 bases). The V gene lost 4 bases and the J gene lost 0 bases, with 16 bases spanning the gap. CDR1 and CDR2 from the germline V gene are SGHVS and FQNEAQ. This CDR3 comprises 17 residues. The CDR3 DNA follows: TGTGCCAGCAGCTCTCCCGCCACAGGGATCTCTGGAAACACCATATATTTT. It encodes CASSSPATGISGNTIYF. Complete variable domain (other parts from reference TRBV7-8 and TRBJ1-3): GAGVSQSPRYKVAKRGQDVALRCDPISGHVSLFWYQQALGQGPEFLTYFQNEAQLDKSGLPSDRFFAERPEGSVSTLKIQRTQQEDSAVYLCASSSPATGISGNTIYFGEGSWLTVV.

The chain joins TRBV6-1 to TRBJ1-4, with D possibly being TRBD1 (6 bases). The CDR3 spans 14 residues. The V gene lost 3 bases and the J gene lost 7 bases, with 12 bases spanning the gap. Looked up from germline, CDR1 is MNHNS and CDR2 is SASEGT. The CDR3 DNA follows: TGTGCCAGCAGTGAGGCAGGGGTGGGTGAAAAACTGTTTTTT. Translation: CASSEAGVGEKLFF.

J is TRBJ2-7 and V is TRBV11-2; 7 nucleotides align to TRBD2. With V trimmed by 5 bases and J by 3 bases, 10 bases remained unmatched. Germline V gene lookup returns CDR1 SGHAT and CDR2 FQNNGV. CDR3 length equals 15 residues. The CDR3 DNA follows: TGTGCCAGCAGCGTCACTAGCGACCGAATCTACGAGCAGTACTTC. As protein: CASSVTSDRIYEQYF.

This chain uses TRBV5-4 with TRBJ1-3; D gene unclear. CDR1 is SGHNT, CDR2 YYREEE, per germline (reference sequence). The CDR3 has 17 residues. V gave up 3 bases and J gave up 0 bases, with 16 bases separating them. CDR3 coding DNA: TGTGCCAGCAGCTGGTCCGGTCGGACGGACTCTGGAAACACCATATATTTT. It is translated as CASSWSGRTDSGNTIYF.

This clone has a single count. V and J are TRBV11-2 and TRBJ2-7; no reliable D call. The CDR3 runs to 14 residues. The V end was cut by 1 base, the J end by 3 bases, with 10 bases between. Germline V gene sequence: CDR1 SGHAT, CDR2 FQNNGV. The CDR3 nucleotides read TGTGCCAGCAGCTTAGTCGCTAGTGACTACGAGCAGTACTTC. As protein: CASSLVASDYEQYF. The entire variable domain, with the rest obtained from reference TRBV11-2 and TRBJ2-7, is as follows: EAGVAQSPRYKIIEKRQSVAFWCNPISGHATLYWYQQILGQGPKLLIQFQNNGVVDDSQLPKDRFSAERLKGVDSTLKIQPAKLEDSAVYLCASSLVASDYEQYFGPGTRLTVT.

This clone was detected a few times. The conserved final phenylalanine or tryptophan is absent from the CDR3, which likely points to a read error. Because the CDR3's place on the DNA is in doubt, the DNA is left out and the CDR3 is given as listed by TCRdb. This chain uses TRBV21-1 with TRBJ1-2. TRBV21-1 corresponds to a pseudogene. From its first to its last residue, the CDR3 has 12 amino acids. This chain's CDR3 is CASSKTRFCVHS.

The V and J genes are TRBV4-1 and TRBJ2-1; no definite D call. The V gene lost 2 bases and the J gene lost 7 bases, with 18 bases spanning the gap. The CDR3 is 16 amino acids. Germline CDR1 MGHRA, CDR2 YSYEKL. CDR3 in amino acids: CASSQSPASRQNEQFF. CDR3 nucleotide sequence: TGCGCCAGCAGCCAATCTCCAGCCAGTCGACAAAATGAGCAGTTCTTC.

The sample holds one count of this clone. The J gene is TRBJ2-2, the V gene TRBV2, with 7 bases lining up with TRBD2. Trimming removed 2 bases from V and 4 bases from J; junction bases left unmatched: 7. Germline CDR1 SNHLY, CDR2 FYNNEI. The CDR3 loop spans 16 amino acids. DNA of the CDR3: TGTGCCAGCAGTGAACTCCCTAGCGGAACCACCGGGGAGCTGTTTTTT. Translation: CASSELPSGTTGELFF.

The rearrangement links TRBV4-1 to TRBJ2-1; D perhaps matches TRBD1 (7 bases). Trimming removed 2 bases from V and 9 bases from J, with 20 bases in between. The CDR3 is made up of 16 amino acids. The germline V gene encodes CDR1 MGHRA and CDR2 YSYEKL. The CDR3 region has the DNA TGCGCCAGCAGCCAAAAAGACAGGGAGGCAGGGGGTGAGCAGTTCTTC. Residues: CASSQKDREAGGEQFF.

V usage is TRBV6-5 and J usage is TRBJ1-2; 8 bases are shared with TRBD1. V lost 7 bases and J lost 4; bases outside the gene matches: 11. The germline CDR1 and CDR2 sequences are MNHEY and SVGAGI. The CDR3 contains 15 residues. The CDR3 coding sequence is TGTGCCAGCACGGGACAGGCACCTTATTTCTATGGCTACACCTTC. Translated, it gives CASTGQAPYFYGYTF.

The rearrangement joins TRBV19 to TRBJ2-7, with a weak D call TRBD1 (5 bases). V lost 6 bases to trimming and J lost 3 bases, with 9 bases between them. The CDR3 loop spans 12 amino acids. Germline CDR1 is LNHDA and CDR2 is SQIVND (reference sequence). The CDR3 sequence: CASRDTFYEQYF. Here the CDR3 DNA reads TGTGCCAGTAGGGACACCTTCTACGAGCAGTACTTC.

The DNA of the CDR3 is TGTGCCAGCAGCTTATCGACAGGGCGCGAGCAGTACTTC. Translated: CASSLSTGREQYF. This rearrangement joins TRBV11-2 to TRBJ2-7, with 7 nucleotides matching TRBD1. After removal of 2 bases from V and 6 bases from J, the junction contained 4 bases not matched to a gene. Germline V gives CDR1 SGHAT, CDR2 FQNNGV. The CDR3 runs 13 residues. Supplemented by reference TRBV11-2 and TRBJ2-7, the full variable domain reads EAGVAQSPRYKIIEKRQSVAFWCNPISGHATLYWYQQILGQGPKLLIQFQNNGVVDDSQLPKDRFSAERLKGVDSTLKIQPAKLEDSAVYLCASSLSTGREQYFGPGTRLTVT.

The V call is TRBV6-5, the J call TRBJ1-1, with a possible D match to TRBD1 (5 bases). The CDR3 has 14 amino acids. CDR1 and CDR2 (germline): MNHEY, SVGAGI. Deletions cut 3 bases from V and 2 bases from J, with 10 bases between. CDR3 amino acids: CASSYGRTNTEAFF. CDR3 coding DNA: TGTGCCAGCAGTTATGGCAGGACAAACACTGAAGCTTTCTTT.

The rearrangement links TRBV25-1 to TRBJ2-7, with D unresolved. CDR3 length equals 13 residues. Germline V lookup: CDR1 MGHDK, CDR2 SYGVNS. V lost 1 base, J lost 2 bases, and 6 bases lay in between. The CDR3 is CASSEWTAYEQYF. The CDR3 DNA sequence: TGTGCCAGCAGTGAATGGACCGCCTACGAGCAGTACTTC.

V is TRBV28 and J is TRBJ2-1; the D gene is possibly TRBD2 (6 bases). The germline V gene has CDR1 MDHEN and CDR2 SYDVKM. V was clipped by 6 bases and J by 7 bases, with 28 bases between them. This CDR3 region has 18 residues. The CDR3 sequence: CASSPRRRGQLDVNEQFF. The CDR3 nucleotides read TGTGCCAGCAGCCCCCGCCGGAGGGGCCAACTGGACGTGAATGAGCAGTTCTTC.

The chain has TRBV29-1 and TRBJ2-7; 10 bases are a match to TRBD1. Germline V gives CDR1 SQVTM, CDR2 ANQGSEA. The junction had 4 bases not matched to a gene; V was cut back by 6 bases and J by 5 bases. CDR3 length: 12 amino acids. Written as DNA, the CDR3 is TGCAGCGTACGGACAGGGGGGGACGAGCAGTACTTC. Encoded protein: CSVRTGGDEQYF.